This TCR beta chain stems from a study of cytomegalovirus exposure and HLA in healthy donors. Study overall: The same platform was used for the 120 validation repertoires and the 600 to 850 first-cohort repertoires, a later analysis reported. Study-wide points: Reportedly, diagnosis of cytomegalovirus status by the classifier showed high specificity and sensitivity. In vitro testing confirmed a few CMV-associated chains as specific for CMV antigens.

Measured with immunoSEQ multiplex PCR; TCRdb has only the in-frame clones, and not every one. The sample lists some 320,000 clones, approximately 90% seen once, with roughly 1.2% in the top ten. The CDR3 has 13 residues. V was cut by 3 bases and J by 7 bases, with 14 bases left in between. The germline V gene has CDR1 SGHRS and CDR2 YFSETQ. Regarding this clone: As yet, its antigen is unknown.

The V gene is TRBV5-1, the J gene TRBJ2-7, with D possibly being TRBD1 (5 bases). The sample was PBMCs. The clonotype was recovered from a woman under 40 in good health and CMV-seropositive. The CDR3 DNA is TGCGCCAGCAGCTCGGCAGGGCGCAGGGAGCAGTACTTC. Translation gives CASSSAGRREQYF.